Described below is a single T cell receptor beta chain sequence and its context. V lost 1 base, J lost 6 bases, and 10 bases lay in between. Germline-derived CDR1 and CDR2 are MGHRA and YSYEKL. The CDR3 contains 15 residues. Assignment of participants to cohorts was predicated upon participant-reported clinical history. The data derive from a study of blood T cell repertoires in COVID-19. The table came from immunoSEQ multiplex PCR; TCRdb's copy has only in-frame clones and leaves some out. The sample consists of about 430,000 clones, around nine tenths of them appearing once. The clonotype comes from a woman younger than 30 who had been exposed to COVID-19. The chain carries TRBV4-1 and TRBJ1-6; weak D call: TRBD1 (6 bases). Specimen: PBMCs or T cells enriched from blood (not recorded which). Here the CDR3 DNA reads TGCGCCAGCAGCCAAGGGGGGCAGGGTAATTCACCCCTCCACTTT. This sequence encodes CASSQGGQGNSPLHF.